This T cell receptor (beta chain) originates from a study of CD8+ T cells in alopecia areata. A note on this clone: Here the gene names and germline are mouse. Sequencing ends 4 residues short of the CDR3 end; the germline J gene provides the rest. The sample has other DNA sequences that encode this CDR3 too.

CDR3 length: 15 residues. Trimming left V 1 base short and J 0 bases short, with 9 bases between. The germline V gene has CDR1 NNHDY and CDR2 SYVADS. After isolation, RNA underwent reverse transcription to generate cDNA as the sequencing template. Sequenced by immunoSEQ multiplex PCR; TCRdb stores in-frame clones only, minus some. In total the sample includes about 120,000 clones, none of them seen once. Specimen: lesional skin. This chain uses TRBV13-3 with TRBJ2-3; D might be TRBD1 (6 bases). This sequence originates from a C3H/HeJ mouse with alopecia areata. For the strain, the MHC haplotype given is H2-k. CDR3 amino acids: CASSDSQGSAETLYF. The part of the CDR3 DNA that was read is TGTGCCAGCAGTGATTCACAGGGAAGTGCAGAA.